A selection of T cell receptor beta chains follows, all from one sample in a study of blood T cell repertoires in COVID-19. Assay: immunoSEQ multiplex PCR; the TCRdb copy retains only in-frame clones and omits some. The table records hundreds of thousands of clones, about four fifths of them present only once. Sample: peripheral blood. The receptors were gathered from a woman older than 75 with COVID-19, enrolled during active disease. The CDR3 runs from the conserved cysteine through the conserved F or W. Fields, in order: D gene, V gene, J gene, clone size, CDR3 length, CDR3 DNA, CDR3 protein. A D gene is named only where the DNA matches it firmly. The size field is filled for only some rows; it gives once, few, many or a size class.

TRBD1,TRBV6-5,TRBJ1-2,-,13,TGTGCCAGCAGAAAAACGACAGGGCTTGGTTACACCTTC,CASRKTTGLGYTF
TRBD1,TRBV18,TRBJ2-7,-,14,TGTGCCAGCTCACCACAGACAGGGTCCTACGAGCAGTACTTC,CASSPQTGSYEQYF
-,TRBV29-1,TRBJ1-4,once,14,TGCAGCGTCCGGCGATGGGACTCGAATGAAAAACTGTTTTTT,CSVRRWDSNEKLFF
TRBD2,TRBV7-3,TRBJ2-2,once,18,TGTGCCAGCAGCTCCAGGACTAGCGGGGGGTCGAACACCGGGGAGCTGTTTTTT,CASSSRTSGGSNTGELFF
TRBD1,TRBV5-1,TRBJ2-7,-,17,TGCGCCAGCAGCCGAGGGTCCGGGACAGGGACACCCTACGAGCAGTACTTC,CASSRGSGTGTPYEQYF
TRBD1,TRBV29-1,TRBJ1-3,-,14,TGCAGCGTTGAATGGGGACAGGATGGAAACACCATATATTTT,CSVEWGQDGNTIYF
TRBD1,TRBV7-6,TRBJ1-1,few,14,TGTGCCAGCAGCTTACTGACAGGGGGGGTTGAAGCTTTCTTT,CASSLLTGGVEAFF
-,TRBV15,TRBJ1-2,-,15,TGTGCCACCAGCAGAGGTACCAGCGGGGACTATGGCTACACCTTC,CATSRGTSGDYGYTF
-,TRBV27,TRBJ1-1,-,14,TGTGCCAGCAGTTTATTGGCGCACGGGGGACGAGCTTTCTTT,CASSLLAHGGRAFF
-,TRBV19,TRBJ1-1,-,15,TGTGCCAGTAGTCCCCTAGACAGCGACAGCACTGAAGCTTTCTTT,CASSPLDSDSTEAFF
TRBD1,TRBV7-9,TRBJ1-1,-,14,TGTGCCAGCAGCTTACGGGACAGTTTCACTGAAGCTTTCTTT,CASSLRDSFTEAFF
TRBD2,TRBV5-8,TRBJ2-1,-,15,TGTGCCAGCAGCTTCGGGACTAGCGGTTACAATGAGCAGTTCTTC,CASSFGTSGYNEQFF
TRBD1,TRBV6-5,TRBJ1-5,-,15,TGTGCCAGCAGAGACCAGGGGGTTGGTAATCAGCCCCAGCATTTT,CASRDQGVGNQPQHF
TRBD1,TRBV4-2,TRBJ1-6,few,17,TGTGCCAGCAGCCAAGAAGGGACAGGGTTTGGTAATTCACCCCTCCACTTT,CASSQEGTGFGNSPLHF
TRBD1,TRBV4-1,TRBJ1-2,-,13,TGCGCCAGCAGCCAAGAAGGGGGCTTTGGCTACACCTTC,CASSQEGGFGYTF
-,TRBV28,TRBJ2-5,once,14,TGTGCCAGCAGTTTATCCGGGCCGGGGGAGACCCAGTACTTC,CASSLSGPGETQYF
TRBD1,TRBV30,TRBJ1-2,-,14,TGTGCCTGGAGTGTGGGGGACAGGAACTATGGCTACACCTTC,CAWSVGDRNYGYTF
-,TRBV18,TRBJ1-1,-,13,TGTGCCAGTCGTATGAGGTTGAACACTGAAGCTTTCTTT,CASRMRLNTEAFF
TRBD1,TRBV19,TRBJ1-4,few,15,TGTGCCAGTAGTGCGCGCGGGACAGCCAATGAAAAACTGTTTTTT,CASSARGTANEKLFF
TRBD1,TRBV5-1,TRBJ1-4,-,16,TGCGCCAGCAGCTTGGTGGGGGACAGGCGAAATGAAAAACTGTTTTTT,CASSLVGDRRNEKLFF
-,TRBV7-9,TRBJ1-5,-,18,TGTGCCAGCAGCTCAAGCTTGACAGGTGGGAGCCTAAATCAGCCCCAGCATTTT,CASSSSLTGGSLNQPQHF
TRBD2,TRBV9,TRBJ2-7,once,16,TGTGCCAGCAGCGTGACCGGGACTAGCACAGCCTACGAGCAGTACTTC,CASSVTGTSTAYEQYF
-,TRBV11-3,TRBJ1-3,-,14,TGTGCCAGCAGCAACAGGGAATCTGGAAACACCATATATTTT,CASSNRESGNTIYF
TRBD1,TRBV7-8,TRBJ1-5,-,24,TGTGCCAGCAGCCCCCTCCCGGGACAGGGGGCGAGGGTCAATCTTTCGGCTTTCAATCAGCCCCAGCATTTT,CASSPLPGQGARVNLSAFNQPQHF
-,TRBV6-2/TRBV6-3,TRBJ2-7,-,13,TGTGCCAGCAGTTTGACTAGGCCCTACGAGCAGTACTTC,CASSLTRPYEQYF
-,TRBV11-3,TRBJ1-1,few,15,TGTGCCAGCAGCCCCGGCGGGGGGGTGGGCACTGAAGCTTTCTTT,CASSPGGGVGTEAFF
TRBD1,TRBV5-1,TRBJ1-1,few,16,TGCGCCAGCAGCTTCGGACAGGGGTTGGAGAACACTGAAGCTTTCTTT,CASSFGQGLENTEAFF
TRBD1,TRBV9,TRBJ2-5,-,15,TGTGCCAGCACCCTCCAACAGGGGGTAGGAGAGACCCAGTACTTC,CASTLQQGVGETQYF
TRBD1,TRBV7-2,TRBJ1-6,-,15,TGTGCCAGCAGCAGACAGGGGGCGCAAGGTTCACCCCTCCACTTT,CASSRQGAQGSPLHF
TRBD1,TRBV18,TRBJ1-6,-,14,TGTGCCAGCTCACCAGGGACAGATAATTCACCCCTCCACTTT,CASSPGTDNSPLHF
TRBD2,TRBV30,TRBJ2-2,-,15,TGTGCCTGTAAAAAAACGGGAGGAAGGACCGGGGAGCTGTTTTTT,CACKKTGGRTGELFF
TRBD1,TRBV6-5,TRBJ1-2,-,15,TGTGCCAGCACCTCTAGGACAGGGGGCAACTATGGCTACACCTTC,CASTSRTGGNYGYTF
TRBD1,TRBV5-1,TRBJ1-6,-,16,TGCGCCAGCAGCCTTGGAGGGACAGGGGAAAGTTCACCCCTCCACTTT,CASSLGGTGESSPLHF
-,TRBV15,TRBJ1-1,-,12,TGTGCCACCAGCAATGCCCTCAGTGGAGCTTTCTTT,CATSNALSGAFF
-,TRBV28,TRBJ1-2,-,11,TGTGCCAGCAGTACTAGCTATGGCTACACCTTC,CASSTSYGYTF
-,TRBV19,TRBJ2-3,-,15,TGTGCCAGTAGCCAGGGGGGAAGACCCACAGATACGCAGTATTTT,CASSQGGRPTDTQYF
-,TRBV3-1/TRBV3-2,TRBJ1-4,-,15,TGTGCCAGCAGCCAAGCGCAGGCCCGACGGGAAAAACTGTTTTTT,CASSQAQARREKLFF
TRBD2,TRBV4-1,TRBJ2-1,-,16,TGCGCCAGCAGCCAAGGACTAGCGGGGGTTGGGGATGAGCAGTTCTTC,CASSQGLAGVGDEQFF
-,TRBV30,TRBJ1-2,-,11,TGTGCCTGGGACATGGACTATGGCTACACCTTC,CAWDMDYGYTF
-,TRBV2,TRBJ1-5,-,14,TGTGCCAGCAGTGACAGGGGCGGTAATCAGCCCCAGCATTTT,CASSDRGGNQPQHF
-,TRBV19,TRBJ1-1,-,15,TGTGCCAGTAGTATTCTGGACAGCCCGAACACTGAAGCTTTCTTT,CASSILDSPNTEAFF
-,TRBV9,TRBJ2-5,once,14,TGTGCCAGCAGCGAGCAGGCTGAGTCGGAGACCCAGTACTTC,CASSEQAESETQYF